This paragraph covers one T cell receptor (beta chain) sequence. Its antigen is unknown. This sample stems from a study of OX40 agonist ivuxolimab in advanced cancers. Overall study context: Averaging about 60 years in age, with a range of roughly 20 to 90, the cohort was around 85% male. General study findings and limits: On average, CD8+ T cells had more expanded clones than CD4+.

Libraries were prepared by immunoSEQ multiplex PCR; TCRdb keeps only in-frame clonotypes and omits some of them. This table holds about 37,000 clones, around four fifths found once. The sequence came from an adult with an advanced solid tumor such as melanoma, head and neck, liver or kidney cancer. The sequencing used CD4+ or CD8+ T cells sorted from blood, collected in a trial of the OX40 agonist ivuxolimab.

CDR3 DNA: TGTGCCAGCAGTGGACGGGACAGGGGTGGCGAGCAGTACTTC. Protein product: CASSGRDRGGEQYF. V usage is TRBV6-1 and J usage is TRBJ2-7; TRBD1 matches at 10 bases. From germline, CDR1 is MNHNS and CDR2 SASEGT. This CDR3 is 14 amino acids long. Germline trimming cut 4 bases from V and 6 bases from J; bases unmatched to any gene: 6.